This T cell receptor beta chain was observed in a study of blood T cell repertoires in COVID-19. Across the study: Researchers got acute and convalescent COVID-19 samples from the United States, Italy and Spain. The cDNA or gDNA used as material had been derived from T cells, B-cell-depleted T cells, or PBMCs.

A Seattle source enrolled patients during active infection and followed them longitudinally. The germline gives CDR1 MDHEN, CDR2 SYDVKM. The ends were cut back, 5 bases at V and 1 base at J, with 8 bases in the middle. The length of the CDR3 is 13 residues. Original methodology: Scientists estimated how many nucleated cells there were by amplifying reference gene primers. Using immunoSEQ multiplex PCR, the repertoire was profiled, and TCRdb retains in-frame clones only, with some absent. V, J and clone size are taken as reported in that table, and D and trimming were inferred from the DNA itself. Here the sample spans about 300,000 clones, more than 85% being singletons.

The sequence was obtained from a woman under 40 with COVID-19, enrolled during active disease. The specimen was peripheral blood. This chain connects TRBV28 to TRBJ1-1; no firm D call. CDR3 bases: TGTGCCAGCAGTGTGACACCGAACACTGAAGCTTTCTTT. As protein: CASSVTPNTEAFF.